Sequencing of this T cell receptor beta chain was carried out in a study of T cells expressing NK-cell markers. The authors generated TCR beta cDNA through 5'RACE template switching with UMIs. TCRdb reprocessed the 5' RACE reads and reports one entry per CDR3 protein, with no DNA. The sample has a few hundred thousand distinct CDR3 sequences. The CDR3 loop spans 16 amino acids. Germline V lookup: CDR1 LNHNV, CDR2 YYDKDF (reference sequence). The origin of this receptor is a man aged 18-75 years in good health. Sequencing used blood T cells: a sorted CD56 or NKG2C T cell subset, CD4+ or CD8+ T cells, or bulk PBMC T cells (not recorded which). The rearrangement links TRBV15 to TRBJ2-7. The CDR3: CATSRERGYSSYEQYF.